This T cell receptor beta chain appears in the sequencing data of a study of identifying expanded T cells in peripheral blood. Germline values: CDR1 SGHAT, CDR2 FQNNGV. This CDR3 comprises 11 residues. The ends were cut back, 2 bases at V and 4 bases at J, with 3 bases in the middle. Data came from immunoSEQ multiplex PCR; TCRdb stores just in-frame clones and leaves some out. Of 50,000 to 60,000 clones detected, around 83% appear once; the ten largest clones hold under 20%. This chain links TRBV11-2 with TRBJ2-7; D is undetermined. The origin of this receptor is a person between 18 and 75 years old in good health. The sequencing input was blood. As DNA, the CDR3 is TGTGCCAGCAGCTTAAATTACGAGCAGTACTTC. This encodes CASSLNYEQYF.